Below, one T cell receptor (beta chain) is given with its context. The repertoire was sequenced with immunoSEQ multiplex PCR; TCRdb's copy has only in-frame clones and lacks some. Among some 100,000 clones, roughly 92% were seen once, and the ten largest hold under 7.5%. Trimming left V 4 bases short and J 8 bases short, with 11 bases between. The CDR3 runs to 12 residues. Germline-derived CDR1 and CDR2 are MDHEN and SYDVKM. The entry originates in a study of blood T cell repertoires in COVID-19. The sample comprised peripheral blood. The chain combines TRBV28 with TRBJ1-1, with D possibly TRBD1 on 6 matching bases. The sequence was collected from a man aged 70 or older with acute or convalescent COVID-19. CDR3 amino acids: CASSSDRGEAFF. The CDR3 bases are TGTGCCAGCAGTTCGGACAGAGGCGAAGCTTTCTTT.